The sequence of this TCR beta chain was determined in a study of identical twins. A template switching step contributed a universal primer site, while unique molecular identifiers were present in the cDNA. From the 5' RACE reads, TCRdb called clonotypes with MiXCR, one entry per CDR3 protein. The profile shows under 800,000 distinct CDR3 sequences, 20% to 25% of them singletons. This clonotype was found a few times. This CDR3 comprises 15 residues. V was pared by 1 base and J by 0 bases, with 9 bases between. The same sample was also studied in work on T cells expressing NK-cell markers. That paper notes: Each TCR beta repertoire originated in sorted T cells that were CD3+CD56+NKG2C+, CD3+CD56+NKG2C- or CD3+CD56-NKG2C+. Among CD8+ T cells from more than five donors, dominant NKG2C+ clonotypes accounted for roughly 1.0-8%. Several of the donors also had these clonotypes leading their CD3+CD56-NKG2C+ fraction.

The chain employs TRBV12-3 or TRBV12-4 and TRBJ1-1; D call uncertain. The TCR was taken from a woman aged 18 to 35 in good health. Sequencing was performed on PBMCs. CDR3 in DNA: TGTGCCAGCAGTTTAGGCCAGCTCCTGAACACTGAAGCTTTCTTT. It encodes CASSLGQLLNTEAFF.